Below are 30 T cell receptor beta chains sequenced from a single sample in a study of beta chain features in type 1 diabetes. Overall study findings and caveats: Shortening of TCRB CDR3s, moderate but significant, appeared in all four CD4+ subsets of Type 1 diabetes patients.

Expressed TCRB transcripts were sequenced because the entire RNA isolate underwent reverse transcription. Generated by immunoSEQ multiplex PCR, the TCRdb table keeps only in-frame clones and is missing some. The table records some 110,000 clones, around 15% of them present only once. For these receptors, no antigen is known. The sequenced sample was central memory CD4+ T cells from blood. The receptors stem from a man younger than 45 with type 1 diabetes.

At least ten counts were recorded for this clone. The DNA of the CDR3 is TGTGCCACCAGCCGGGGGAAGGAGGAAAAACTGTTTTTT. Translated: CATSRGKEEKLFF. The gene calls are TRBV15 and TRBJ1-4; a possible D gene is TRBD1 (5 bases). Trimming shortened V by 5 bases and J by 8 bases, and 12 bases separated the two germline ends. The CDR3 consists of 13 residues. The V gene's germline CDR1 is LNHNV and CDR2 YYDKDF (reference sequence).

CDR3 sequence: CASSPLGQGAREQYF. The DNA for the CDR3 is TGTGCCAGCTCCCCCTTGGGACAGGGGGCTCGCGAGCAGTACTTC. This chain links TRBV18 with TRBJ2-7; 12 nucleotides align to TRBD1. CDR3 length: 15 amino acids. Germline lookup yields CDR1 KGHSH and CDR2 LQKENI. Germline trimming cut 6 bases from V and 6 bases from J; bases unmatched to any gene: 9.

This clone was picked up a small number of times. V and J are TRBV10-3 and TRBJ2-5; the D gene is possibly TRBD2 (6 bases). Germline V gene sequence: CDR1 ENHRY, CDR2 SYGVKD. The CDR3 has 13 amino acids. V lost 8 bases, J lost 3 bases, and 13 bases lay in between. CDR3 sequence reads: CAIASGEKETQYF. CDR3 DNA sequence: TGTGCCATCGCCTCGGGGGAAAAAGAGACCCAGTACTTC.

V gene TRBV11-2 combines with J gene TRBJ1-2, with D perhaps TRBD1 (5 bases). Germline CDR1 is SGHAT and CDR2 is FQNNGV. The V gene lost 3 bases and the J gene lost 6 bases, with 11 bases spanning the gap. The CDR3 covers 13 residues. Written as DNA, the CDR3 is TGTGCCAGCAGCTTTGGCAGGGTTGATGGCTACACCTTC. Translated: CASSFGRVDGYTF.

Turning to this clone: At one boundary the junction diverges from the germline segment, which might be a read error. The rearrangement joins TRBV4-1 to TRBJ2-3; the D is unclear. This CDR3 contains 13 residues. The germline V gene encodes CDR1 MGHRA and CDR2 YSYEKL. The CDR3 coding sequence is TGTGCCAGCAGCCAAGATTGGGCAGATACGCAGTATTTT. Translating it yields CASSQDWADTQYF.

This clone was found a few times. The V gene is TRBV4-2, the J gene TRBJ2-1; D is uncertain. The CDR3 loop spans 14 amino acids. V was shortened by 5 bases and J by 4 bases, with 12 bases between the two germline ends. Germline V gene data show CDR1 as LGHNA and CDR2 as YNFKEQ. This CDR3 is CASSSSDPYNEQFF. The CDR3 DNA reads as TGTGCCAGCAGCTCATCGGACCCTTACAATGAGCAGTTCTTC.

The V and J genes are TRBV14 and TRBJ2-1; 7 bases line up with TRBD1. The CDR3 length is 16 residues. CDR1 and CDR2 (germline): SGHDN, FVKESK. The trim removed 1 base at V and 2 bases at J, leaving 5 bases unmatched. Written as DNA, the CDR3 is TGTGCCAGCAGCCAAGGTAGAGGGGGCCCCTACAATGAGCAGTTCTTC. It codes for CASSQGRGGPYNEQFF. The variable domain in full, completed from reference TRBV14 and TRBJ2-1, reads EAGVTQFPSHSVIEKGQTVTLRCDPISGHDNLYWYRRVMGKEIKFLLHFVKESKQDESGMPNNRFLAERTGGTYSTLKVQPAELEDSGVYFCASSQGRGGPYNEQFFGPGTRLTVL.

For the CDR3, the DNA is TGCAGCGTAGAGCGACAGGGGAACACCGGGGAGCTGTTTTTT. Translating it yields CSVERQGNTGELFF. The V gene is TRBV29-1, the J gene TRBJ2-2; TRBD1 matches at 7 bases. Germline V lookup: CDR1 SQVTM, CDR2 ANQGSEA. The ends lost 6 bases at V and 1 base at J; junction bases unmatched: 5. This CDR3 contains 14 residues.

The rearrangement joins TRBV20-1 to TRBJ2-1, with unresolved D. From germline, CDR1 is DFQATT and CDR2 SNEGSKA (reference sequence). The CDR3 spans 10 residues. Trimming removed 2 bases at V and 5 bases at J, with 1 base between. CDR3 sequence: CSARNNEQFF. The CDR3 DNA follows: TGCAGTGCTAGAAACAATGAGCAGTTCTTC.

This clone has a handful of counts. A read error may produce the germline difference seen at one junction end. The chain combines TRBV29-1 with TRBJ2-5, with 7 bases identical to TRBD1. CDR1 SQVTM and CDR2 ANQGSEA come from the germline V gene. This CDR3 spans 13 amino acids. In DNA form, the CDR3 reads TGCAGCGTTGTTCGGGGACAGCGAGAGGCCCAGTACTTC. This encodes CSVVRGQREAQYF.

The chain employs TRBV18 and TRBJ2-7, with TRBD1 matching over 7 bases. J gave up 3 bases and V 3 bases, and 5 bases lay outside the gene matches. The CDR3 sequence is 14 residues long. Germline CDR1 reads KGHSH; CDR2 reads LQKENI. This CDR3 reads CASSPRQGVYEQYF. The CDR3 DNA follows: TGTGCCAGCTCACCCCGACAGGGAGTCTACGAGCAGTACTTC.

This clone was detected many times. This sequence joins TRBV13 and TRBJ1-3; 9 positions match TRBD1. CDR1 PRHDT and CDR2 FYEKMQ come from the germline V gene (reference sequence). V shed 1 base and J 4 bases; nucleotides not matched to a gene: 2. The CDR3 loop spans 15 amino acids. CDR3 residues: CASSLEDRGGNTIYF. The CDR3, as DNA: TGTGCCAGCAGCTTAGAGGACAGGGGAGGAAACACCATATATTTT.

The CDR3 here is CASSLSAGTYEQYF. The CDR3 bases are TGCGCCAGCAGCTTGAGTGCAGGTACCTACGAGCAGTACTTC. J is TRBJ2-7 and V is TRBV5-1; D gene uncertain. Germline CDR1 and CDR2: SGHRS and YFSETQ. This CDR3 is 14 amino acids long. Trimming shortened V by 1 base and J by 2 bases, and 10 bases separated the two germline ends.

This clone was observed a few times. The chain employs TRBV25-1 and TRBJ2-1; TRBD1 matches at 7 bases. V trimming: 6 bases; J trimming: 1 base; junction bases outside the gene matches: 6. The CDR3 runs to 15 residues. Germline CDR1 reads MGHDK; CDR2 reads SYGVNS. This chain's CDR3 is CASRGSRGSYNEQFF. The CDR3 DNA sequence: TGTGCCAGCAGGGGAAGCAGGGGGTCCTACAATGAGCAGTTCTTC.

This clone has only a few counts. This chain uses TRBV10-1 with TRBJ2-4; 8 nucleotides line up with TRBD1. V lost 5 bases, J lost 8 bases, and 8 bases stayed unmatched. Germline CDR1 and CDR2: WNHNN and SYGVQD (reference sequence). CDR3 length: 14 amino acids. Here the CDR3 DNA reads TGCGCCAGCAGTCTGGGACAGGAGGAGGACATTCAGTACTTC. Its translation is CASSLGQEEDIQYF.

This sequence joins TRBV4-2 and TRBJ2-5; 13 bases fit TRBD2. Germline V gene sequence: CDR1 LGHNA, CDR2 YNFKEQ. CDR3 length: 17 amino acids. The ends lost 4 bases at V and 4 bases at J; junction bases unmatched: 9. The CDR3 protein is CASSLTGLAGEGETQYF. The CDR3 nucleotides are TGTGCCAGCAGCCTGACCGGACTAGCGGGGGAAGGAGAGACCCAGTACTTC.

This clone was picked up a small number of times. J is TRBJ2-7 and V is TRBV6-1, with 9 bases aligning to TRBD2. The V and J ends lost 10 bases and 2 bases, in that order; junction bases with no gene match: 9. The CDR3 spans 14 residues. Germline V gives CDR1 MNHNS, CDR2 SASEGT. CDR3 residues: CATQAAGGTYEQYF. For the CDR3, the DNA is TGTGCCACCCAGGCAGCGGGGGGAACCTACGAGCAGTACTTC.

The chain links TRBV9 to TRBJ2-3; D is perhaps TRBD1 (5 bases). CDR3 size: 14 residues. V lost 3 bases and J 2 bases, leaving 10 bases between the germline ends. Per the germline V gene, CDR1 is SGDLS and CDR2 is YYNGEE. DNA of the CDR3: TGTGCCAGCAGCGCTGATGGGGCCACAGATACGCAGTATTTT. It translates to CASSADGATDTQYF.

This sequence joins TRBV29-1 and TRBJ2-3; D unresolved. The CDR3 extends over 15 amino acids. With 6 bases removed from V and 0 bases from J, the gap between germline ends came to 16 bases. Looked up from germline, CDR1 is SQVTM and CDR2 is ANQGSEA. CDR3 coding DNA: TGCAGCGTCGGCCTCTACAGTGCTAGCACAGATACGCAGTATTTT. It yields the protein CSVGLYSASTDTQYF.

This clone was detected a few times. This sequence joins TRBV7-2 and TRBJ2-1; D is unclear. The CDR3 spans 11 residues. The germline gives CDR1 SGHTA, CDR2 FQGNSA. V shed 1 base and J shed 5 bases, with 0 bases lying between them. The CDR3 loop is CASSLDNEQFF. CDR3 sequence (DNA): TGTGCCAGCAGCTTAGACAATGAGCAGTTCTTC.

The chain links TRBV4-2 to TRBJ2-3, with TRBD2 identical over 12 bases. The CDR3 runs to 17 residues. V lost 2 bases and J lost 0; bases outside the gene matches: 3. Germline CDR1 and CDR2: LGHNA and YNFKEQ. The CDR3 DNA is TGTGCCAGCAGCCAACACGGGACTAGCGGGAGCACAGATACGCAGTATTTT. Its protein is CASSQHGTSGSTDTQYF.

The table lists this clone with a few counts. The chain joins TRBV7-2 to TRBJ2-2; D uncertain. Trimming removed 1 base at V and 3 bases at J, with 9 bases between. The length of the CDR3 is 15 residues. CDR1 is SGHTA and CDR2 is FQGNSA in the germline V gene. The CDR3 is CASSLEWLYTGELFF. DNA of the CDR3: TGTGCCAGCAGCTTAGAGTGGCTGTACACCGGGGAGCTGTTTTTT.

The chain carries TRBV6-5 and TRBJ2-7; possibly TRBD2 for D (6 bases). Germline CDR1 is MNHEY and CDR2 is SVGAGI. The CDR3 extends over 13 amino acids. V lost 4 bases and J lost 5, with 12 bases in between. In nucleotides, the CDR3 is TGTGCCAGCAGTTCCCCCGGCGGGGACGAGCAGTACTTC. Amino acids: CASSSPGGDEQYF.

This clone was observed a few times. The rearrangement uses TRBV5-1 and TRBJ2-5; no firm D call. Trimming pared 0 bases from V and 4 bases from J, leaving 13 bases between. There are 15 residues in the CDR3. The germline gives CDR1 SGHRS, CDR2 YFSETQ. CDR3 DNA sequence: TGCGCCAGCAGCTTGGTGAACACCGAGAGAGAGACCCAGTACTTC. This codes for CASSLVNTERETQYF.

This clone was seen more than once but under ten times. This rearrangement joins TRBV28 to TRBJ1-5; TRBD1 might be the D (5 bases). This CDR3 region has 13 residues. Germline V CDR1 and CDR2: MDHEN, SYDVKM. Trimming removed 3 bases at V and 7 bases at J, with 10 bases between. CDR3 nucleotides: TGTGCCAGCAGTTTCAAACAGGAACAGCCCCAGCATTTT. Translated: CASSFKQEQPQHF.

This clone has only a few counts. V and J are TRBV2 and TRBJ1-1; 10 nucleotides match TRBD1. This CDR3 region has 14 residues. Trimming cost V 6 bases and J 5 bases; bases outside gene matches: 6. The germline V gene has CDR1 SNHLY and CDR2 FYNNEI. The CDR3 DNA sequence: TGTGCCAGCAGAAGTCGGACAGGGGGGACTGAAGCTTTCTTT. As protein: CASRSRTGGTEAFF.

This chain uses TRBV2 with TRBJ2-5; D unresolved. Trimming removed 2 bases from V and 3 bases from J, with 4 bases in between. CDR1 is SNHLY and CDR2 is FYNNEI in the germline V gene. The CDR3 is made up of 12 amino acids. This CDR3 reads CASSEQEETQYF. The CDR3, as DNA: TGTGCCAGCAGTGAACAGGAAGAGACCCAGTACTTC.

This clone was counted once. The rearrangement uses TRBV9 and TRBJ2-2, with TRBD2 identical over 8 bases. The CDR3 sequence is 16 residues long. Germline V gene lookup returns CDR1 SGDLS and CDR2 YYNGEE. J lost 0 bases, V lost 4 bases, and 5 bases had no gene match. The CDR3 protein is CASSPHGGANTGELFF. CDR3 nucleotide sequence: TGTGCCAGCAGCCCCCACGGGGGGGCGAACACCGGGGAGCTGTTTTTT.

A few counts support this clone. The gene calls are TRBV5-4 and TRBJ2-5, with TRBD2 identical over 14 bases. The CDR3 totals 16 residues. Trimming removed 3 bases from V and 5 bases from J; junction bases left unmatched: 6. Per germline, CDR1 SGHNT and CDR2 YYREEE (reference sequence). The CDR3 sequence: CASSSPTSGGAETQYF. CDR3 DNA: TGTGCCAGCAGCTCGCCGACTAGCGGGGGGGCGGAGACCCAGTACTTC.

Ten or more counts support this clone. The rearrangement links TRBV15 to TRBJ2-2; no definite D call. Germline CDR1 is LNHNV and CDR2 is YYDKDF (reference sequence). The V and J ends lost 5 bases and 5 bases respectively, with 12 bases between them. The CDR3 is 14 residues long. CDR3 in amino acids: CATSLETETGELFF. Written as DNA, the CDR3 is TGTGCCACCAGCCTAGAGACGGAGACCGGGGAGCTGTTTTTT.